Listed below are T cell receptor beta chains from one sample, sequenced in a study of T cell responses to AZD1222 COVID-19 vaccine. Profiling relied on immunoSEQ multiplex PCR, and the TCRdb table lists in-frame clones only, not all of them. The profile shows 90,000 to 120,000 clones, about 93% of them singletons. This specimen was peripheral blood, taken on day 0 of AZD1222 vaccination. All receptors come from an adult in good health. CDR3s include the opening cysteine and the closing phenylalanine or tryptophan. The order of the fields is CDR3 length, clone size, J gene, D gene, V gene, CDR3 protein, CDR3 DNA. D genes are given only for firm matches. Clone size is stated in some rows and not others, as once, few, many or a class when expanded.

CDR3 length: 15
clone size: NA
J gene: TRBJ1-6
D gene: TRBD1
V gene: TRBV9
CDR3 protein: CASSSGDRSNSPLHF
CDR3 DNA: TGTGCCAGCAGCTCAGGGGACAGGTCCAATTCACCCCTCCACTTT

CDR3 length: 16
clone size: NA
J gene: TRBJ2-5
D gene: NA
V gene: TRBV5-1
CDR3 protein: CASSFGRGISQETQYF
CDR3 DNA: TGCGCCAGCAGCTTCGGTAGGGGGATTTCCCAAGAGACCCAGTACTTC

CDR3 length: 16
clone size: NA
J gene: TRBJ1-2
D gene: TRBD1
V gene: TRBV28
CDR3 protein: CASSSYQTGQNYGYTF
CDR3 DNA: TGTGCCAGCAGTTCATACCAGACGGGACAGAACTATGGCTACACCTTC

CDR3 length: 11
clone size: NA
J gene: TRBJ1-1
D gene: NA
V gene: TRBV9
CDR3 protein: CASSADSEAFF
CDR3 DNA: TGTGCCAGCAGCGCCGACAGTGAAGCTTTCTTT

CDR3 length: 13
clone size: NA
J gene: TRBJ2-4
D gene: NA
V gene: TRBV25-1
CDR3 protein: CASSEGGSSIQYF
CDR3 DNA: TGTGCCAGCAGTGAGGGTGGGAGCAGCATTCAGTACTTC

CDR3 length: 12
clone size: NA
J gene: TRBJ2-2
D gene: NA
V gene: TRBV9
CDR3 protein: CASSVDTGELFF
CDR3 DNA: TGTGCCAGCAGCGTAGATACCGGGGAGCTGTTTTTT

CDR3 length: 15
clone size: NA
J gene: TRBJ2-1
D gene: TRBD2
V gene: TRBV5-1
CDR3 protein: CASSKAGGRSNEQFF
CDR3 DNA: TGCGCCAGCAGCAAAGCGGGGGGGCGAAGCAATGAGCAGTTCTTC

CDR3 length: 15
clone size: NA
J gene: TRBJ2-2
D gene: TRBD2
V gene: TRBV2
CDR3 protein: CATGGLAVKTGELFF
CDR3 DNA: TGTGCCACCGGAGGACTAGCGGTCAAGACCGGGGAGCTGTTTTTT

CDR3 length: 16
clone size: NA
J gene: TRBJ2-1
D gene: TRBD2
V gene: TRBV7-6
CDR3 protein: CASTPGLADYYNEQFF
CDR3 DNA: TGTGCCAGCACACCTGGACTAGCGGATTACTACAATGAGCAGTTCTTC

CDR3 length: 15
clone size: NA
J gene: TRBJ2-7
D gene: NA
V gene: TRBV4-2
CDR3 protein: CASSQGVGGDHEQYF
CDR3 DNA: TGTGCCAGCAGCCAAGGAGTAGGAGGGGATCACGAGCAGTACTTC

CDR3 length: 13
clone size: once
J gene: TRBJ2-5
D gene: TRBD2
V gene: TRBV7-2
CDR3 protein: CASSLWGGETQYF
CDR3 DNA: TGTGCCAGCAGCTTATGGGGGGGGGAGACCCAGTACTTC

CDR3 length: 14
clone size: NA
J gene: TRBJ2-3
D gene: NA
V gene: TRBV27
CDR3 protein: CASSPGTRADTQYF
CDR3 DNA: TGTGCCAGCAGCCCCGGGACTCGGGCAGATACGCAGTATTTT